These T cell receptor beta chains were read from a single sample in a study of blood T cell repertoires in COVID-19. Sequencing used immunoSEQ multiplex PCR; TCRdb keeps in-frame clones, though not all of them. The sample includes a few hundred thousand clones, 65% to 90% seen only once; the top ten take around 5.4%. The sequenced sample consisted of peripheral blood. The source of these receptors is a human donor in a cohort sampled during active COVID-19. CDR3s leave out the opening cysteine and the closing phenylalanine or tryptophan. The order of the fields is V gene, clone size, D gene, J gene, CDR3 protein. The D gene is left open where the match is weak. Size is omitted from some rows. Given values are once, few, many or a class for expanded clones.

TRBV5-1	.	TRBD2	TRBJ2-5	ASSLLAGGPQETQY
TRBV24-1	.	TRBD1	TRBJ1-2	ATSDPGQNYGYT
TRBV6-5	.	.	TRBJ2-6	ASSYSGAGANVLT
TRBV27	.	TRBD2	TRBJ2-7	ASSLFSGRKYEQY
TRBV28	.	.	TRBJ2-2	ASRGNTGELF
TRBV7-2	.	TRBD2	TRBJ2-7	ASSSTSGSNYEQY
TRBV24-1	.	.	TRBJ2-3	ATSDPSLTSPTDTQY
TRBV7-3	.	TRBD2	TRBJ2-1	ASSQRLAGGNEQF
TRBV30	.	TRBD1	TRBJ1-1	AWSVDHRGNTEAF
TRBV3-1/TRBV3-2	once	TRBD2	TRBJ2-2	ASSQDHRGRYTGELF
TRBV28	.	.	TRBJ2-2	ASSSTQGYTGELF
TRBV30	.	TRBD1	TRBJ1-5	AWSSGQGAQQPQH
TRBV7-9	.	TRBD1	TRBJ1-2	ASSLQGKGHGYT
TRBV11-2	.	TRBD1	TRBJ2-7	ASSWGTSLTGPLYEQY
TRBV3-1/TRBV3-2	.	.	TRBJ2-3	ASSQDRGSTDTQY
TRBV28	.	TRBD2	TRBJ2-3	ASQRASGFLTDTQY
TRBV5-4	.	.	TRBJ1-5	ASSDQGSDQPQH
TRBV19	.	.	TRBJ1-1	ASSNSRDTEAF
TRBV11-2	.	TRBD2	TRBJ2-5	ASSLGVWGTSDQETQY
TRBV5-6	.	TRBD1	TRBJ2-7	ASSAPGQGYYEQY
TRBV2	.	.	TRBJ2-7	ASSESQGWALSSYEQY
TRBV28	many	TRBD2	TRBJ2-1	ASSFPGTSGRTSYNEQF
TRBV2	.	.	TRBJ1-1	ASSLQGLGNTEAF
TRBV27	few	TRBD2	TRBJ2-7	ASSLTLAGGPYEQY
TRBV18	few	TRBD1	TRBJ1-1	ASSPGQKNTEAF
TRBV30	.	TRBD1	TRBJ2-5	AWSPWGDRVRETQY
TRBV7-2	.	TRBD1	TRBJ1-5	ASSSVGTGNQPQH
TRBV4-2	.	TRBD1	TRBJ2-7	ASSLTGDIYEQY
TRBV27	.	TRBD2	TRBJ2-6	ASSFLLAGAGANVLT
TRBV12-3/TRBV12-4	once	TRBD1	TRBJ1-1	ASSLSGGTEAF
TRBV7-8	.	.	TRBJ2-3	ASSPVSVARTDTQY
TRBV19	.	.	TRBJ2-1	ASSISATANEQF
TRBV5-1	once	TRBD1	TRBJ1-1	ASSFRTGMNTEAF
TRBV7-9	.	.	TRBJ1-3	ASSSASSGNTIY
TRBV3-1/TRBV3-2	.	.	TRBJ1-1	ASSLEGFYEAF
TRBV12-3/TRBV12-4	.	.	TRBJ1-2	ASSPDSNYGYT
TRBV20-1	.	TRBD2	TRBJ2-7	SASGLADDYEQY
TRBV7-9	.	TRBD2	TRBJ2-1	ASSSPTSGRYNEQF
TRBV6-2/TRBV6-3	.	TRBD1	TRBJ2-2	ASSLNDREGSGELF
TRBV21-1	.	.	TRBJ1-1	ASSGRQGQGSTEAF
TRBV21-1	.	.	TRBJ2-7	ASSSRLYGEQY
TRBV14	few	TRBD1	TRBJ1-2	ASSSLDRAYGYT
TRBV7-6	few	.	TRBJ1-6	ASSLSGQYNSPLH
TRBV27	.	TRBD1	TRBJ2-3	ASSPLRGRSTDTQY
TRBV7-9	few	TRBD2	TRBJ2-7	ASSLEVGGSYEQY
TRBV7-2	.	TRBD1	TRBJ2-7	ASSLAGQGVRNEQY
TRBV2	.	.	TRBJ2-7	ASSAGGTYPYEQY
TRBV11-2	once	TRBD2	TRBJ2-1	ASSVTSDRQF
TRBV28	.	.	TRBJ1-2	ASSLLSTGSYGYT
TRBV11-2	few	.	TRBJ2-7	ASSSQNRPGYEQY
TRBV29-1	once	TRBD1	TRBJ1-2	SVAGQTFYGYT
TRBV4-2	.	.	TRBJ2-1	ASSQEPRGEQF
TRBV24-1	once	TRBD2	TRBJ2-7	ATSEPGLAGTHEQY